This T cell receptor beta chain was captured by sequencing in a study of CD8 T cells in Susac syndrome. Random hexamers served to reverse transcribe about 0.45 to 1 ug RNA. TCRdb re-derived calls from the immunoSEQ multiplex PCR reads in MiXCR, one entry per CDR3 protein. This table holds tens of thousands of distinct CDR3 sequences, around 93% found once. Trimming cost V 6 bases and J 4 bases, with 10 bases left between them. Germline V gene data show CDR1 as MDHEN and CDR2 as SYDVKM. CDR3 length: 12 amino acids. The chain has TRBV28 and TRBJ2-7; maybe TRBD1 (6 bases). The origin of this receptor is a human donor with Susac syndrome. The specimen sequenced was CD4+ T cells from PBMCs. The CDR3 sequence is CASSQRGYEQYF. DNA of the CDR3: TGTGCCAGCAGCCAAAGGGGGTACGAGCAGTACTTC.